Listed below are T cell receptor beta chains from one sample, sequenced in a study of cytomegalovirus exposure and HLA in healthy donors. The data were produced by immunoSEQ multiplex PCR, yet TCRdb's version contains in-frame clones alone and is incomplete. Here the sample spans under 200,000 clones, about 86% being singletons. The sample was PBMCs. The origin of the receptors is a woman under 40 in good health and CMV-seronegative. Both conserved end residues are part of each CDR3. Each record gives: D gene, J gene, V gene, clone size, CDR3 DNA, CDR3 protein. D genes are given only for firm matches. Clone size is not always given. Where it is, it says once, few, many or a class for expanded clones.

d_call: TRBD2
j_call: TRBJ2-3
v_call: TRBV6-5
clone_size: NA
cdr3_nt: TGTGCCAGCAGCCCGGGGCGGGGGGGCTCAAATACGCAGTATTTT
cdr3_aa: CASSPGRGGSNTQYF

d_call: NA
j_call: TRBJ2-1
v_call: TRBV5-1
clone_size: NA
cdr3_nt: TGCGCCAGCAGCTGGGGGGGACAGGCTTTATACAATGAGCAGTTCTTC
cdr3_aa: CASSWGGQALYNEQFF

d_call: NA
j_call: TRBJ2-7
v_call: TRBV9
clone_size: NA
cdr3_nt: TGTGCCAGCAGCGGCACCCCGTCAGGTGACGAGCAGTACTTC
cdr3_aa: CASSGTPSGDEQYF

d_call: NA
j_call: TRBJ2-3
v_call: TRBV28
clone_size: once
cdr3_nt: TGTGCCAGCAGTTTGGGGGGAAACACAGATACGCAGTATTTT
cdr3_aa: CASSLGGNTDTQYF

d_call: TRBD2
j_call: TRBJ2-7
v_call: TRBV2
clone_size: NA
cdr3_nt: TGTGCCAGCAGAAGACTAGCCCTTCCTTCCTACGAGCAGTACTTC
cdr3_aa: CASRRLALPSYEQYF

d_call: NA
j_call: TRBJ1-1
v_call: TRBV18
clone_size: once
cdr3_nt: TGTGCCAGCTCACTTCTCACGGAGGTGCAATACACTGAAGCTTTCTTT
cdr3_aa: CASSLLTEVQYTEAFF

d_call: NA
j_call: TRBJ1-1
v_call: TRBV5-5
clone_size: few
cdr3_nt: TGTGCCAGCAGTCGTCCGTCCGGGAGTAGACTCGACACTGAAGCTTTCTTT
cdr3_aa: CASSRPSGSRLDTEAFF

d_call: TRBD1
j_call: TRBJ2-2
v_call: TRBV19
clone_size: NA
cdr3_nt: TGTGCCAGTAGTTACCCGGGACAGGGTTGGACCGGGGAGCTGTTTTTT
cdr3_aa: CASSYPGQGWTGELFF

d_call: TRBD2
j_call: TRBJ2-5
v_call: TRBV18
clone_size: NA
cdr3_nt: TGTGCCAGCTCACCCCGGTTCGGTGGCGGGGGTCAAGAGACCCAGTACTTC
cdr3_aa: CASSPRFGGGGQETQYF

d_call: NA
j_call: TRBJ2-5
v_call: TRBV27
clone_size: NA
cdr3_nt: TGTGCCAGCAGAAAAACCAGGGAACCCCAAGAGACCCAGTACTTC
cdr3_aa: CASRKTREPQETQYF

d_call: TRBD2
j_call: TRBJ2-1
v_call: TRBV9
clone_size: NA
cdr3_nt: TGTGCCAGCAGCGTAGGAGCAGCGGGACGGGACAATGAGCAGTTCTTC
cdr3_aa: CASSVGAAGRDNEQFF

d_call: NA
j_call: TRBJ1-5
v_call: TRBV29-1
clone_size: few
cdr3_nt: TGCAGCGCCGCCCGGGAGGGTAAGAATCAGCCCCAGCATTTT
cdr3_aa: CSAAREGKNQPQHF

d_call: NA
j_call: TRBJ2-7
v_call: TRBV5-1
clone_size: NA
cdr3_nt: TGCGCCAGCAGCTTGGTCAGTGACTACGAGCAGTACTTC
cdr3_aa: CASSLVSDYEQYF

d_call: NA
j_call: TRBJ1-2
v_call: TRBV29-1
clone_size: NA
cdr3_nt: TGCAGCGCGGTGGGGGGGGCGGGTGGCTACACCTTC
cdr3_aa: CSAVGGAGGYTF

d_call: TRBD1
j_call: TRBJ1-3
v_call: TRBV6-6
clone_size: NA
cdr3_nt: TGTGCCAGCAGCGACTACACGACAGGGTCTGGAAACACCATATATTTT
cdr3_aa: CASSDYTTGSGNTIYF

d_call: NA
j_call: TRBJ1-6
v_call: TRBV2
clone_size: NA
cdr3_nt: TGTGCCAGCAGTGAGGGGCAGTATAATTCACCCCTCCACTTT
cdr3_aa: CASSEGQYNSPLHF

d_call: NA
j_call: TRBJ2-7
v_call: TRBV6-1
clone_size: NA
cdr3_nt: TGTGCCAGCAGTTTGGGGGCCGACGTGCACGAGCAGTACTTC
cdr3_aa: CASSLGADVHEQYF

d_call: NA
j_call: TRBJ1-4
v_call: TRBV19
clone_size: NA
cdr3_nt: TGTGCCAGTAGTCTCAGGGCCGCATTCAATGAAAAACTGTTTTTT
cdr3_aa: CASSLRAAFNEKLFF

d_call: NA
j_call: TRBJ2-7
v_call: TRBV11-2
clone_size: NA
cdr3_nt: TGTGCCAGCAGCTTAGTGCCAGCGGCCTCCTACGAGCAGTACTTC
cdr3_aa: CASSLVPAASYEQYF

d_call: NA
j_call: TRBJ1-5
v_call: TRBV7-5
clone_size: NA
cdr3_nt: TGTGCCAGAAGCTTAGCGAGACTAGAAGCTCAGCCCCAGCATTTT
cdr3_aa: CARSLARLEAQPQHF

d_call: TRBD2
j_call: TRBJ2-7
v_call: TRBV18
clone_size: once
cdr3_nt: TGTGCCAGCTCACCCAGCGGGAGGGGAAACGAGCAGTACTTC
cdr3_aa: CASSPSGRGNEQYF

d_call: NA
j_call: TRBJ1-1
v_call: TRBV7-9
clone_size: NA
cdr3_nt: TGTGCCAGCAGCTTAGTGACAGGACCTGAAGCTTTCTTT
cdr3_aa: CASSLVTGPEAFF

d_call: NA
j_call: TRBJ2-3
v_call: TRBV6-4
clone_size: NA
cdr3_nt: TGTGCCAGCAGTTTGGACAGCAGCACAGATACGCAGTATTTT
cdr3_aa: CASSLDSSTDTQYF

d_call: NA
j_call: TRBJ2-5
v_call: TRBV29-1
clone_size: NA
cdr3_nt: TGCAGCGTTGATGGGCTAGCGGAGACCCAGTACTTC
cdr3_aa: CSVDGLAETQYF

d_call: NA
j_call: TRBJ1-1
v_call: TRBV2
clone_size: NA
cdr3_nt: TGTGCCAGCAGCGTTTCGTGGCAGGCCGACACTGAAGCTTTCTTT
cdr3_aa: CASSVSWQADTEAFF

d_call: TRBD2
j_call: TRBJ2-7
v_call: TRBV6-6
clone_size: NA
cdr3_nt: TGTGCCAGCAGTTCTAGCGGGGGCGAGCAGTACTTC
cdr3_aa: CASSSSGGEQYF

d_call: TRBD1
j_call: TRBJ2-6
v_call: TRBV7-3
clone_size: NA
cdr3_nt: TGTGCCAGCAGCCCAACAGGGGGCTCTGGGGCCAACGTCCCGACTTTC
cdr3_aa: CASSPTGGSGANVPTF

d_call: NA
j_call: TRBJ1-5
v_call: TRBV19
clone_size: NA
cdr3_nt: TGTGCCAGTAGTATAGTGGAGGGGAGGGGGAATCAGCCCCAGCATTTT
cdr3_aa: CASSIVEGRGNQPQHF

d_call: NA
j_call: TRBJ2-1
v_call: TRBV25-1
clone_size: NA
cdr3_nt: TGTGCCAGCAGTGCGTCCCGACGGCGGGTTACCGACAATGAGCAGTTCTTC
cdr3_aa: CASSASRRRVTDNEQFF

d_call: TRBD2
j_call: TRBJ2-3
v_call: TRBV2
clone_size: NA
cdr3_nt: TGTGCCAGCAAATTAGCGGGGGCTGTAGATACGCAGTATTTT
cdr3_aa: CASKLAGAVDTQYF

d_call: NA
j_call: TRBJ2-7
v_call: TRBV4-1
clone_size: NA
cdr3_nt: TGCGCCAGCAGCCAACAACGGGGCTACGAGCAGTACTTC
cdr3_aa: CASSQQRGYEQYF

d_call: NA
j_call: TRBJ1-2
v_call: TRBV10-3
clone_size: NA
cdr3_nt: TGTGCCATCAGTGAGTCCTGGGGGGAGGGTGGCTACACCTTC
cdr3_aa: CAISESWGEGGYTF

d_call: NA
j_call: TRBJ2-6
v_call: TRBV25-1
clone_size: NA
cdr3_nt: TGTGCCAGCAGCGTCTCTGGGGCCAACGTCCTGACTTTC
cdr3_aa: CASSVSGANVLTF

d_call: NA
j_call: TRBJ1-3
v_call: TRBV4-2
clone_size: NA
cdr3_nt: TGTGCCAGCAGCCGGTTCAGAACAGGGAGCTCTGGAAACACCATATATTTT
cdr3_aa: CASSRFRTGSSGNTIYF

d_call: NA
j_call: TRBJ2-7
v_call: TRBV5-1
clone_size: NA
cdr3_nt: TGCGCCAGCAGCTTAGGGCGGGACGTAGCCGACTACGAGCAGTACTTC
cdr3_aa: CASSLGRDVADYEQYF

d_call: NA
j_call: TRBJ2-3
v_call: TRBV27
clone_size: NA
cdr3_nt: TGTGCCAGCAAGGCGGATTTGATGACAGATACGCAGTATTTT
cdr3_aa: CASKADLMTDTQYF

d_call: TRBD2
j_call: TRBJ2-3
v_call: TRBV11-1
clone_size: NA
cdr3_nt: TGTGCCAGCAGCCGGACTAGCGGGGCGCCCGATACGCAGTATTTT
cdr3_aa: CASSRTSGAPDTQYF

d_call: NA
j_call: TRBJ1-5
v_call: TRBV19
clone_size: NA
cdr3_nt: TGTGCCAGTAGTCAACTCCGACAGGTACGGCAGCCCCAGCATTTT
cdr3_aa: CASSQLRQVRQPQHF

d_call: TRBD2
j_call: TRBJ2-2
v_call: TRBV6-6
clone_size: few
cdr3_nt: TGTGCCACCTCAAAGACTAGCGTCAACACCGGGGAGCTGTTTTTT
cdr3_aa: CATSKTSVNTGELFF

d_call: NA
j_call: TRBJ2-5
v_call: TRBV28
clone_size: NA
cdr3_nt: TGTGCCAGCAGAACCCTCAGCGGGCCCAACCAAGAGACCCAGTACTTC
cdr3_aa: CASRTLSGPNQETQYF

d_call: NA
j_call: TRBJ2-1
v_call: TRBV2
clone_size: NA
cdr3_nt: TGTGCCACAACACCGGGTCTATACAATGAGCAGTTCTTC
cdr3_aa: CATTPGLYNEQFF

d_call: TRBD2
j_call: TRBJ2-7
v_call: TRBV29-1
clone_size: NA
cdr3_nt: TGCAGCGTTGGGGGCCTAGCGGGAGGAACGCTGTACTCCGACGAGCAGTACTTC
cdr3_aa: CSVGGLAGGTLYSDEQYF

d_call: NA
j_call: TRBJ1-1
v_call: TRBV6-4
clone_size: NA
cdr3_nt: TGTGCCAGCAGCCAGGGGAGTATAGGCACTGAAGCTTTCTTT
cdr3_aa: CASSQGSIGTEAFF

d_call: NA
j_call: TRBJ2-5
v_call: TRBV29-1
clone_size: NA
cdr3_nt: TGCAGCGTTTGGGCCTCCCAAGAGACCCAGTACTTC
cdr3_aa: CSVWASQETQYF

d_call: NA
j_call: TRBJ1-1
v_call: TRBV6-8
clone_size: NA
cdr3_nt: TGTGCCAGCAGTGTAATCGGGGAAAACACTGAAGCTTTCTTT
cdr3_aa: CASSVIGENTEAFF

d_call: TRBD1
j_call: TRBJ2-3
v_call: TRBV6-5
clone_size: NA
cdr3_nt: TGTGCCAGCAGTTCCGAACAGGGGATGGGTACGCAGTATTTT
cdr3_aa: CASSSEQGMGTQYF

d_call: TRBD2
j_call: TRBJ2-3
v_call: TRBV7-6
clone_size: NA
cdr3_nt: TGTGCCAGCAGCCCCCAGTGGGGGGGACTAGCGGGGGGGCCTGGCACAGATACGCAGTATTTT
cdr3_aa: CASSPQWGGLAGGPGTDTQYF

d_call: TRBD2
j_call: TRBJ2-5
v_call: TRBV27
clone_size: NA
cdr3_nt: TGTGCCAGCAGCCGACTAGCGGGGGCAGAAGAGACCCAGTACTTC
cdr3_aa: CASSRLAGAEETQYF

d_call: NA
j_call: TRBJ1-1
v_call: TRBV2
clone_size: NA
cdr3_nt: TGTGCCAGCAGTGGAGAGAGGGCCACTGAAGCTTTCTTT
cdr3_aa: CASSGERATEAFF

d_call: NA
j_call: TRBJ2-2
v_call: TRBV7-2
clone_size: NA
cdr3_nt: TGTGCCAGCAGCTTAGGGGGCGCCGGGGAGCTGTTTTTT
cdr3_aa: CASSLGGAGELFF

d_call: TRBD1
j_call: TRBJ2-2
v_call: TRBV10-3
clone_size: NA
cdr3_nt: TGTGCCATCAGTGACCCCGGGACAGGTAACGGGGAGCTGTTTTTT
cdr3_aa: CAISDPGTGNGELFF

d_call: TRBD1
j_call: TRBJ2-1
v_call: TRBV13
clone_size: NA
cdr3_nt: TGTGCCAGCAGCTTAAGGACAGGGTCCCTCAATGAGCAGTTCTTC
cdr3_aa: CASSLRTGSLNEQFF

d_call: NA
j_call: TRBJ1-2
v_call: TRBV2
clone_size: few
cdr3_nt: TGTGCCAGCAGTGAAGGACTGAACTATGGCTACACCTTC
cdr3_aa: CASSEGLNYGYTF

d_call: NA
j_call: TRBJ2-5
v_call: TRBV10-3
clone_size: once
cdr3_nt: TGTGCCATCAGTGAGGGCGGACAGATACAAGAGACCCAGTACTTC
cdr3_aa: CAISEGGQIQETQYF

d_call: NA
j_call: TRBJ2-7
v_call: TRBV28
clone_size: NA
cdr3_nt: TGTGCCAGCAGCCTACAGGGAGTTAGCGAGCAGTACTTC
cdr3_aa: CASSLQGVSEQYF